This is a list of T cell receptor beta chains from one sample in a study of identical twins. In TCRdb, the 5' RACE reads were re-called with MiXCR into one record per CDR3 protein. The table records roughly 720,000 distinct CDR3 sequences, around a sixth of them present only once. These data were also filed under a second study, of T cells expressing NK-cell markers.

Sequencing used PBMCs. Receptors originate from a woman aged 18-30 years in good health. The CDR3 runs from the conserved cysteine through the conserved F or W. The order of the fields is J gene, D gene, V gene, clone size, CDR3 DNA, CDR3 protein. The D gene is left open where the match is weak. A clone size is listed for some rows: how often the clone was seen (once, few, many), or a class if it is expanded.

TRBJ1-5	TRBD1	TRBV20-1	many	TGCAGTGCCGGGACAGTTCTTGGCGATCAGCCCCAGCATTTT	CSAGTVLGDQPQHF
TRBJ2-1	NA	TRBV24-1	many	TGTGCCACCAGTGATTCGACTGGGAGCTCCTACAATGAGCAGTTCTTC	CATSDSTGSSYNEQFF
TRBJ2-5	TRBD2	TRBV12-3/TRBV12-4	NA	TGTGCCAGCAGTACCGCCCGGACTAGCGGGAGTTTCTTC	CASSTARTSGSFF
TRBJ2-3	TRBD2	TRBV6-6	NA	TGTGCCAGCAGTTACGCGCGGGAGGGCACGCAGTATTTT	CASSYAREGTQYF
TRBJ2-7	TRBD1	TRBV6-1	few	TGTGCCAGCAGTGCGACCGGGACAGGAGGCGACGAGCAGTACTTC	CASSATGTGGDEQYF
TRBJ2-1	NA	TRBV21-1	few	TGTGCCAGCAGCCCCCACGGCCTAGCGGGATACAATGAGCAGTTCTTC	CASSPHGLAGYNEQFF
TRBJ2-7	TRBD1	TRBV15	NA	TGTGCCACCAGCAGAGATAGGTTAGAAGACAGGGTGAACGAGCAGTACTTC	CATSRDRLEDRVNEQYF
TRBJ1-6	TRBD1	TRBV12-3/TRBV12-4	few	TGTGCCAGCAGTTTTTATCAGGGGGCCCTCCACTTT	CASSFYQGALHF
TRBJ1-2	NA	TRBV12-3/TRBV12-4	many	TGTGCCAGCAGCGTCAATAACTATGGCTACACCTTC	CASSVNNYGYTF
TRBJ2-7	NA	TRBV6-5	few	TGTGCCAGCAGTTACTCTTGGGACTCCACCACCTACGAGCAGTACTTC	CASSYSWDSTTYEQYF
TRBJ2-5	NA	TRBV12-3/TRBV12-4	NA	TGTGCCAGCAGTTTAACTCGGCGCGGGACCCAGTACTTC	CASSLTRRGTQYF
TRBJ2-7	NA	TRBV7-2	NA	TGTGCCAGCAGCTTAAGAATGGACGGACTCTACGAGCAGTACTTC	CASSLRMDGLYEQYF
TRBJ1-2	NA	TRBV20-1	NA	TGCAGTGCTACTCTGGCGGCGCAGAACTATGGCTACACCTTC	CSATLAAQNYGYTF
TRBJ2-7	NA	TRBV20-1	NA	TGCAGTGCTAGAGATGGTGGCCCCTACGAGCAGTACTTC	CSARDGGPYEQYF
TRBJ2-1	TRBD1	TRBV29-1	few	TGCAGCGTTGAGGGACAGAGCTCCTACAATGAGCAGTTCTTC	CSVEGQSSYNEQFF
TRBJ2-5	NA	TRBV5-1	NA	TGCGCCAGCAGCTCGGGGGCTGAAGAGACCCAGTACTTC	CASSSGAEETQYF
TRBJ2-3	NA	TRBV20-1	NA	TGCAGTGCTAGAGATCTTACCAGCCCGACAGATACGCAGTATTTT	CSARDLTSPTDTQYF
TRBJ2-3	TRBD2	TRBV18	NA	TGTGCCAGCTCACCAAGAGGGACTACCGCCACAGATACGCAGTATTTT	CASSPRGTTATDTQYF
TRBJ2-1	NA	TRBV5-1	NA	TGCGCCAGCAGCTTGGGACTCCCTAATGAGCAGTTCTTC	CASSLGLPNEQFF
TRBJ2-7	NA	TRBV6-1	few	TGTGCCAGCAGCGTACAGGGTGGCGAGCAGTACTTC	CASSVQGGEQYF
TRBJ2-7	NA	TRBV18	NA	TGTGCCAGCTCACCATGGGTCAGGACTTTTTCCTACGAGCAGTACTTC	CASSPWVRTFSYEQYF
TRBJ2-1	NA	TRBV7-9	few	TGTGCCAGCAGCTTAGTTCCCGGAGACAATGAGCAGTTCTTC	CASSLVPGDNEQFF
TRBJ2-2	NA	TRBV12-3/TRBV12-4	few	TGTGCCAGCAGTTTAGCGGCGAGCACCGGGGAGCTGTTTTTT	CASSLAASTGELFF
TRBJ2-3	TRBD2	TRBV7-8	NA	TGTGCCAGCAGCTGGAGCGGGATTGCAGATACGCAGTATTTT	CASSWSGIADTQYF
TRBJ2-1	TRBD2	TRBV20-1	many	TGCAGTGCTAGGGCCAATTTTGCTAGCGGGGGGGCCCAACTCTCCTACAATGAGCAGTTCTTC	CSARANFASGGAQLSYNEQFF
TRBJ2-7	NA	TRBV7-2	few	TGTGCCAGCAGCTTAGCGGACTGGGACTACGAGCAGTACTTC	CASSLADWDYEQYF
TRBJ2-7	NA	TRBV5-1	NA	TGCGCCAGCAGCCGTCCGGGGCTCGAGCAGTACTTC	CASSRPGLEQYF
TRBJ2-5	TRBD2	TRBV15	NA	TGTGCCGCTCGGCCGGGAGGGACGGAAGAGACCCAGTACTTC	CAARPGGTEETQYF
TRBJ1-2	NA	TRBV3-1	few	TGTGCCAGCAGCCTGGCAGGGTCTGGCTACACCTTC	CASSLAGSGYTF
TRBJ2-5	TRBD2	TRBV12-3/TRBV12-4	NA	TGTGCCAGCAGTAGGCCTAGCGGCATACAAGAGACCCAGTACTTC	CASSRPSGIQETQYF
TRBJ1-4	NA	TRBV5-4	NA	TGTGCCAGCAGCTTGAGAGGGGCCGGATCGGAACTGTTTTTT	CASSLRGAGSELFF
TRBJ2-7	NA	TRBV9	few	TGTGCCAGCAGCGTTGGAGGCAACGAGCAGTACTTC	CASSVGGNEQYF
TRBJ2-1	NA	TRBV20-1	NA	TGCAGTGCTAGTCTAGGACCCAGGGGCGATGAGCAGTTCTTC	CSASLGPRGDEQFF
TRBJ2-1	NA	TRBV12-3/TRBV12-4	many	TGTGCCAGCAGTGTAGGAGTCGGCGCTGATGAGCAGTTCTTC	CASSVGVGADEQFF
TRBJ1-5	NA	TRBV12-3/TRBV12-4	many	TGTGCCAGCAGTTTATCAGGGCAGCCCCAGCATTTT	CASSLSGQPQHF
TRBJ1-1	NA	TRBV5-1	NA	TGCGCCAGCAGCTTGGTGTCAGTTAGTGAAGCTTTCTTT	CASSLVSVSEAFF
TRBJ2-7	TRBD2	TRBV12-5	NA	TGTGCTAGTGGTCCGCGGGGGACCGGGGGCTCCTACGAGCAGTACTTC	CASGPRGTGGSYEQYF
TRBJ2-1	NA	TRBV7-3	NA	TGTGCCAGCAGCGAATCGGGCCAATTCTACGATGAGCAGTTCTTC	CASSESGQFYDEQFF
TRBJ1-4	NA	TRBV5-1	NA	TGCGCCAGCAGCTTGGCCGAGGAACGAGGGGAAAAACTGTTTTTT	CASSLAEERGEKLFF
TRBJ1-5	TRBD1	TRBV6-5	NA	TGTGCCAGCAGTTTACCTGGGACAGGGGGGTTTGACCAGCCCCAGCATTTT	CASSLPGTGGFDQPQHF
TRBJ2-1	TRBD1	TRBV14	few	TGTGCCAGCAGCCCGACCAATTACAGGGGAAAGGGTGAGCAGTTCTTC	CASSPTNYRGKGEQFF
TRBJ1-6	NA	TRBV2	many	TGTGCCAGCAAGAGGGTTCCTAATTCACCCCTCCACTTT	CASKRVPNSPLHF
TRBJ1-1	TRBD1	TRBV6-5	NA	TGTGCCAGCAGTTACTGGACAGGGGTCGGATCTGAAGCTTTCTTT	CASSYWTGVGSEAFF
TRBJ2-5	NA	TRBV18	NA	TGTGCCAGCTCCCCTTCGCCCCGGAGACAAGAGACCCAGTACTTC	CASSPSPRRQETQYF
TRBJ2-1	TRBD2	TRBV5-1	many	TGCGCCAGCAGCTCTACCGGACTAGCGGGCTCCTACAATGAGCAGTTCTTC	CASSSTGLAGSYNEQFF
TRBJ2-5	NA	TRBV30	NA	TGTGCCTGGAGTGTTCAGGTTTCGGAGACCCAGTACTTC	CAWSVQVSETQYF
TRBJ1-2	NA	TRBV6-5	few	TGTGCCAGCAGTTACTCTTACAGTCTATCTAACTATGGCTACACCTTC	CASSYSYSLSNYGYTF
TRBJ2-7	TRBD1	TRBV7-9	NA	TGTGCCAGCAGCCTAAGAGGGGACAGGGAGGGGAGCGAGCAGTACTTC	CASSLRGDREGSEQYF
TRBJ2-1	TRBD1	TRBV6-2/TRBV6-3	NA	TGTGCCAGCAGTCCCAGGGACAGGGCCCTCTCCCACAATGAGCAGTTCTTC	CASSPRDRALSHNEQFF
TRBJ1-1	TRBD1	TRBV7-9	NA	TGTGCCGGTAGACAGGGGACGAACACTGAAGCTTTCTTT	CAGRQGTNTEAFF
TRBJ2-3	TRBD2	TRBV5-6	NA	TGTGCCAGCAGCGGTACTCGGACTAGCGGGAGGACAGATACGCAGTATTTT	CASSGTRTSGRTDTQYF
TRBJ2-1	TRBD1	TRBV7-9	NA	TGTGCCAGCACCCGAGATACAGGGGTCAATGAGCAGTTCTTC	CASTRDTGVNEQFF
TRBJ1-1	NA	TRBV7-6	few	TGTGCCAGCAGCGCGGTCGGAGGGAACACTGAAGCTTTCTTT	CASSAVGGNTEAFF
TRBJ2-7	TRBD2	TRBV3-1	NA	TGTGCCAGCAGCCCTGGTGTTGGAGGGAGGGGCTCCTACGAGCAGTACTTC	CASSPGVGGRGSYEQYF
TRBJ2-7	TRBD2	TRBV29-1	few	TGCAGCGTTGTTAGCGGGGAGACCTACGAGCAGTACTTC	CSVVSGETYEQYF